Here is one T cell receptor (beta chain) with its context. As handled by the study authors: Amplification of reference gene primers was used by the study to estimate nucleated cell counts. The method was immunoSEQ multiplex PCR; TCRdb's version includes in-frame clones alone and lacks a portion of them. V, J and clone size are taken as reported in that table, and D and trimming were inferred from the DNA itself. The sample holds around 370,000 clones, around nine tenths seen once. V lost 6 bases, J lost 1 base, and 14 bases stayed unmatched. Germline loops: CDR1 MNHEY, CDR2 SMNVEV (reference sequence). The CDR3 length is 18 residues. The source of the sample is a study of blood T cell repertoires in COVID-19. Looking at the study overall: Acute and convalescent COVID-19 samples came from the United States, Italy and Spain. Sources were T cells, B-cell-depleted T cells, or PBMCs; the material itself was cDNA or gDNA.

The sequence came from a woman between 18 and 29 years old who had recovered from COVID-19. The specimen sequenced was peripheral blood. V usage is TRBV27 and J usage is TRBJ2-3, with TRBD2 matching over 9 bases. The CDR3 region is CASRTARGGLARTDTQYF. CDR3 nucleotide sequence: TGTGCCAGCAGGACGGCCCGTGGGGGACTAGCCCGCACAGATACGCAGTATTTT.